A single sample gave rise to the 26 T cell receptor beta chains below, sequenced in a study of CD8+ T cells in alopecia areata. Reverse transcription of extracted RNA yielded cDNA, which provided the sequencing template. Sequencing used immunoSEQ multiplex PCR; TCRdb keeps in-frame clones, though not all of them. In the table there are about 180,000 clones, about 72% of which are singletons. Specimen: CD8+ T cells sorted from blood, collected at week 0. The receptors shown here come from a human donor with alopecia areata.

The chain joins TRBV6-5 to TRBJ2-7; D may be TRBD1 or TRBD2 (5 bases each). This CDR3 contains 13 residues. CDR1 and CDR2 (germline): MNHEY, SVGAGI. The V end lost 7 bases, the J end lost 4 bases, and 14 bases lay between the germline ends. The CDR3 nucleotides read TGTGCCAGCAAAAGCGGACAACATTACGAGCAGTACTTC. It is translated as CASKSGQHYEQYF.

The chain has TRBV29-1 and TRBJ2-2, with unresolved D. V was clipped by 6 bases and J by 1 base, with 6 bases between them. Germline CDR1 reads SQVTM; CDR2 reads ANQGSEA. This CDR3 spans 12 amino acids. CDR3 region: CSVNLNTGELFF. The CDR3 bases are TGCAGCGTGAACTTGAACACCGGGGAGCTGTTTTTT.

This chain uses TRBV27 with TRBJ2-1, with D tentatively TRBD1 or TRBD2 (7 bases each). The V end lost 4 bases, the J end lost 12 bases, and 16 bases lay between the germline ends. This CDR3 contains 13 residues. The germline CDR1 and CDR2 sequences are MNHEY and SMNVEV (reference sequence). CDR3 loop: CASSSTGRGPQFF. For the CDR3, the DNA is TGTGCCAGCAGTTCGACAGGGCGGGGGCCGCAGTTCTTC.

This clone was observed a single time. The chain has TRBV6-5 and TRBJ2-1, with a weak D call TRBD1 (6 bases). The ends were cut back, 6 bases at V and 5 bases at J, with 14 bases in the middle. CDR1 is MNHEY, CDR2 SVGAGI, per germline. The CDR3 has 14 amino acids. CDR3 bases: TGTGCCAGCAGACAAAGAGGGGGTAACAATGAGCAGTTCTTC. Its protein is CASRQRGGNNEQFF.

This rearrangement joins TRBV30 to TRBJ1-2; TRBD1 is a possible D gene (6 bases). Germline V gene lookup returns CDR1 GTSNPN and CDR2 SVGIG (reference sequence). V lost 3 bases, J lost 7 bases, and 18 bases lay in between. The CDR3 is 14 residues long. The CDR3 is CAWSGLWRGGGYTF. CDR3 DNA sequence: TGTGCCTGGAGCGGCCTCTGGAGAGGGGGTGGCTACACCTTC.

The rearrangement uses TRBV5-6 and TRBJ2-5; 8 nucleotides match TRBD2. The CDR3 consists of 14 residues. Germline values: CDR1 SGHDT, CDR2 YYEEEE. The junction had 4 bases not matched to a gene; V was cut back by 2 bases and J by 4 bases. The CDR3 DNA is TGTGCCAGCAGCTTCGGGGGGGCTCGAGAGACCCAGTACTTC. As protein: CASSFGGARETQYF.

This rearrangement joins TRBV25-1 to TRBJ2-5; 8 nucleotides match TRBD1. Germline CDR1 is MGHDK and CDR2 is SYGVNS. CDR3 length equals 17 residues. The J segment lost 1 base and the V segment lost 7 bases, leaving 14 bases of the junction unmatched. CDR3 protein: CASTADRGDPIQETQYF. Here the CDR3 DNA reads TGTGCCAGCACTGCAGACAGGGGCGATCCTATCCAAGAGACCCAGTACTTC.

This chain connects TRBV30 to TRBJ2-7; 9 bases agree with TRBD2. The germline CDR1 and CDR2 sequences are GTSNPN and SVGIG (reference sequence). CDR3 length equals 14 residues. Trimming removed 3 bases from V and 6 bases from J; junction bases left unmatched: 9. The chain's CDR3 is CAWSWGASGVEQYF. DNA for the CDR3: TGTGCCTGGAGCTGGGGGGCTAGCGGGGTCGAGCAGTACTTC.

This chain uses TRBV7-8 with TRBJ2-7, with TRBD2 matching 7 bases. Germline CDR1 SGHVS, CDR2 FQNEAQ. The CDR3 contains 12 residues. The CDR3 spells CASRGAGYEQYF. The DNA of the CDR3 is TGTGCAAGCCGGGGAGCGGGGTACGAGCAGTACTTC.

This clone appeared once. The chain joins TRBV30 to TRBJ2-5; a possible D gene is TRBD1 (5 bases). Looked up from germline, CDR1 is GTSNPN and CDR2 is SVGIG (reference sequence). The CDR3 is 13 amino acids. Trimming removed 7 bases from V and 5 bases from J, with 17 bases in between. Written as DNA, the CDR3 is TGTGCCTTTTGGACACTCGTCGCGGAGACCCAGTACTTC. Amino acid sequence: CAFWTLVAETQYF.

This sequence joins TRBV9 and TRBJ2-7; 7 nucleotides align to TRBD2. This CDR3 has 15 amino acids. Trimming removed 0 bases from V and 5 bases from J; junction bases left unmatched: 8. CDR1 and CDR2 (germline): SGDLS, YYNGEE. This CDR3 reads CASSVAGFGRNEQYF. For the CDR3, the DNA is TGTGCCAGCAGCGTAGCGGGGTTCGGGAGGAACGAGCAGTACTTC.

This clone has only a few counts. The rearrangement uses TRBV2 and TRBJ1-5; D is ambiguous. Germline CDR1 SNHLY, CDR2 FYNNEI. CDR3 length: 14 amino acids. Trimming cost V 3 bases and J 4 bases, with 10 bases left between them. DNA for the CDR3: TGTGCCAGCAGTGAGGGGATAGAGAATCAGCCCCAGCATTTT. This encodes CASSEGIENQPQHF.

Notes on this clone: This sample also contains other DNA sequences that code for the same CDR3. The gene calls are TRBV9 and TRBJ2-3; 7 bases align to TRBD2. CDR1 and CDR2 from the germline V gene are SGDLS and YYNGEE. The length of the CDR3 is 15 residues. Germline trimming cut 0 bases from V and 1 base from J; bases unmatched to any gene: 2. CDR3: CASSVVGGGTDTQYF. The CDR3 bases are TGTGCCAGCAGCGTAGTTGGGGGGGGCACAGATACGCAGTATTTT. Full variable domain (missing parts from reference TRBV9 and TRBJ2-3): DSGVTQTPKHLITATGQRVTLRCSPRSGDLSVYWYQQSLDQGLQFLIQYYNGEERAKGNILERFSAQQFPDLHSELNLSSLELGDSALYFCASSVVGGGTDTQYFGPGTRLTVL.

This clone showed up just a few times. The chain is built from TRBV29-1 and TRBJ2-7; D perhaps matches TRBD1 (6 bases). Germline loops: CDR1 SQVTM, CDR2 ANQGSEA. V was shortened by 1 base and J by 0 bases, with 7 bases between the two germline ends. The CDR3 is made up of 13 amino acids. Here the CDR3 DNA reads TGCAGCGTTGAAGCGGACAGCTCCTACGAGCAGTACTTC. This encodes CSVEADSSYEQYF.

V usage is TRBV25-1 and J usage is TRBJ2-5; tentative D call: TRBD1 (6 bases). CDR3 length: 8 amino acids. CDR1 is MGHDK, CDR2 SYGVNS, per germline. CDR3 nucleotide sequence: TGTGCGCACAGGGCCCAGTACTTC. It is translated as CAHRAQYF. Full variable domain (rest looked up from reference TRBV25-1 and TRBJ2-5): EADIYQTPRYLVIGTGKKITLECSQTMGHDKMYWYQQDPGMELHLIHYSYGVNSTEKGDLSSESTVSRIRTEHFPLTLESARPSHTSQYLCAHRAQYFGPGTRLLVL.

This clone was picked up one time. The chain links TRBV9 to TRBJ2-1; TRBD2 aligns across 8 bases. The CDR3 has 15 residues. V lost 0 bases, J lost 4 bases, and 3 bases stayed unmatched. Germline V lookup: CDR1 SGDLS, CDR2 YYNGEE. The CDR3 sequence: CASSVAGGLYNEQFF. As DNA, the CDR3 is TGTGCCAGCAGCGTAGCGGGGGGGCTTTACAATGAGCAGTTCTTC.

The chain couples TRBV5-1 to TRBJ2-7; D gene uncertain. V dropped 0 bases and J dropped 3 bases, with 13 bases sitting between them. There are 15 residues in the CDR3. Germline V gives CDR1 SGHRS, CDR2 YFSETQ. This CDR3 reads CASSLGSWAFYEQYF. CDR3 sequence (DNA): TGCGCCAGCAGCTTGGGTTCCTGGGCCTTCTACGAGCAGTACTTC.

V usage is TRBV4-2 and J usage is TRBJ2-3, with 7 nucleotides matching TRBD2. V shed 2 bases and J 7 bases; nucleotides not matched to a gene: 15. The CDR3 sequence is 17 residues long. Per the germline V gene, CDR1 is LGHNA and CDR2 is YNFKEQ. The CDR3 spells CASSQPLSGVRPYTQYF. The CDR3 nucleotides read TGTGCCAGCAGCCAACCTCTGAGCGGGGTGCGTCCTTATACGCAGTATTTT.

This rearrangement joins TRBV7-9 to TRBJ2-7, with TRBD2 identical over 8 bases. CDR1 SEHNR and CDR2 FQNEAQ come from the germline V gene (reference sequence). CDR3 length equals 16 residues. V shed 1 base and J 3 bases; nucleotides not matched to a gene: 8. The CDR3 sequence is CASSLGSGGPRYEQYF. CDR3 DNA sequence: TGTGCCAGCAGCTTAGGGAGCGGGGGCCCGCGCTACGAGCAGTACTTC. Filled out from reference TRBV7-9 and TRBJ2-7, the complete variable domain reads DTGVSQNPRHKITKRGQNVTFRCDPISEHNRLYWYRQTLGQGPEFLTYFQNEAQLEKSRLLSDRFSAERPKGSFSTLEIQRTEQGDSAMYLCASSLGSGGPRYEQYFGPGTRLTVT.

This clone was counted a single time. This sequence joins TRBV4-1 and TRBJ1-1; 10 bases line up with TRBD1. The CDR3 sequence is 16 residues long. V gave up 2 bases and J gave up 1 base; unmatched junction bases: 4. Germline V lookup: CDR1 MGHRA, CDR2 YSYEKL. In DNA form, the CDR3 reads TGCGCCAGCAGCCAACAAAGACAGGGGGCGAACACTGAAGCTTTCTTT. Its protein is CASSQQRQGANTEAFF.

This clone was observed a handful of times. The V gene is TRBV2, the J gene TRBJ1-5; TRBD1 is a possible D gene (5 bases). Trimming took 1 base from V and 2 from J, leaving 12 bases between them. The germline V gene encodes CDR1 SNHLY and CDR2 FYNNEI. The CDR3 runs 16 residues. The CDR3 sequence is CASSEGGRGGNQPQHF. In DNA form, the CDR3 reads TGTGCCAGCAGTGAAGGCGGAAGAGGGGGCAATCAGCCCCAGCATTTT.

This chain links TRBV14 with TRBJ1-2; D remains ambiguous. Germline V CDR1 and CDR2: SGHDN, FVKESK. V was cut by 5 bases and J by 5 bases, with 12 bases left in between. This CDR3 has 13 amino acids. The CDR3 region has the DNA TGTGCCAGCAGCAAGGCAAGTCTATATGGCTACACCTTC. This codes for CASSKASLYGYTF.

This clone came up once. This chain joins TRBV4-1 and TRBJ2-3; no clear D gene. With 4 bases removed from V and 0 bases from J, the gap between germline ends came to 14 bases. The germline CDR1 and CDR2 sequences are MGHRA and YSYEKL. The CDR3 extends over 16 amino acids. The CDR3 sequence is CASSLPVGPSTDTQYF. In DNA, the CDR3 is TGCGCCAGCAGCCTACCAGTCGGGCCTAGCACAGATACGCAGTATTTT.

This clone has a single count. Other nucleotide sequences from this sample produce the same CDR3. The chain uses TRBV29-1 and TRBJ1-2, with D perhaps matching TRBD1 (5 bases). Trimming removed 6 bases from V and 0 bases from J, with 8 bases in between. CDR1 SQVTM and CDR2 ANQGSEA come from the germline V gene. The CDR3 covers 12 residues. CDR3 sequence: CSVGTANYGYTF. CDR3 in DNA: TGCAGCGTAGGGACGGCTAACTATGGCTACACCTTC.

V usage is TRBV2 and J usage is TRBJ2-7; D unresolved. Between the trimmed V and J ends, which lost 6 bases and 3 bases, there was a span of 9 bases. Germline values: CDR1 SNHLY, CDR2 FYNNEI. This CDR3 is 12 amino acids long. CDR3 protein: CASSPTLYEQYF. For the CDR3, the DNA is TGTGCCAGCAGCCCCACTCTCTACGAGCAGTACTTC.

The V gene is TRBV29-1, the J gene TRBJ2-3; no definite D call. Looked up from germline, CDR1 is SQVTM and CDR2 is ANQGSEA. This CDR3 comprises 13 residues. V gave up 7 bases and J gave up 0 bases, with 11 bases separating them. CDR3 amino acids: CSADHSSTDTQYF. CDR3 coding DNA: TGCAGCGCGGACCATTCTAGCACAGATACGCAGTATTTT.